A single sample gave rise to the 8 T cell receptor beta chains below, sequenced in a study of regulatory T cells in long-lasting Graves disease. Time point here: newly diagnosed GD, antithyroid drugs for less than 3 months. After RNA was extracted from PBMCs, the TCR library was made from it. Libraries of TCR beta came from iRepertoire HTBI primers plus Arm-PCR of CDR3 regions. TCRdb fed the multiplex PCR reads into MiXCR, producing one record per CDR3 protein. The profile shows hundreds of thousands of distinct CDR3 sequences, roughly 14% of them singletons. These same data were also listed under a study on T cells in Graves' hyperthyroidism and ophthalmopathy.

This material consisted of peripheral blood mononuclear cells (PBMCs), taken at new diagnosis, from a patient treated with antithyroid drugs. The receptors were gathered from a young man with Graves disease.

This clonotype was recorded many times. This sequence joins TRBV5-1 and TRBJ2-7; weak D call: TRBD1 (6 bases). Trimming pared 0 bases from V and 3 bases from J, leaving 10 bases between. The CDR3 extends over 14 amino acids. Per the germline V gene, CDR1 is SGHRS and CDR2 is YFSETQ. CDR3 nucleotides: TGCGCCAGCAGCTTGGCACAGGGTTACTACGAGCAGTACTTC. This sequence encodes CASSLAQGYYEQYF.

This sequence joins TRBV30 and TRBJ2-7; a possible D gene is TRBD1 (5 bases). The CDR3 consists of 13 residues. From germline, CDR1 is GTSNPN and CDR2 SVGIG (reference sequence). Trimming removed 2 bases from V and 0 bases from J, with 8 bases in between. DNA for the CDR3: TGTGCCTGGAGTAGGGGTGACTCCTACGAGCAGTACTTC. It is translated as CAWSRGDSYEQYF.

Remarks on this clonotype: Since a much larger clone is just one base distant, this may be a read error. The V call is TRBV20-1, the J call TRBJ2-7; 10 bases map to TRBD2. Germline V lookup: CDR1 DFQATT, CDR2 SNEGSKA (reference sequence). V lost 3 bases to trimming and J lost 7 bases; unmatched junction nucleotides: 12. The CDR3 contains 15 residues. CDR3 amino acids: CSARAPSGGGNEQYF. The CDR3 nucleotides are TGCAGTGCTAGGGCTCCCAGCGGGGGGGGCAATGAGCAGTACTTC.

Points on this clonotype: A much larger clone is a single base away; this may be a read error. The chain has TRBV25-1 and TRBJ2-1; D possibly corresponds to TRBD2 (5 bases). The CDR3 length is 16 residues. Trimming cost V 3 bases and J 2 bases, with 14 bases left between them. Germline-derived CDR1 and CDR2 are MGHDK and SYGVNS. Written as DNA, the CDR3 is TGTGCCAGCAGTGAGAGCCTAGCCCTCCCCTACAATGAGCAGTTCTTC. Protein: CASSESLALPYNEQFF.

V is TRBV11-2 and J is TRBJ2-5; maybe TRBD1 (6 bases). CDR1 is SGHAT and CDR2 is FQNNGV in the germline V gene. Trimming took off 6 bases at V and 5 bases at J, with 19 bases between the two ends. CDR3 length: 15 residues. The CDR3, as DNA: TGTGCCAGCAGTTATTCCGCCTGGGGGCGGGAGACCCAGTACTTC. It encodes CASSYSAWGRETQYF.

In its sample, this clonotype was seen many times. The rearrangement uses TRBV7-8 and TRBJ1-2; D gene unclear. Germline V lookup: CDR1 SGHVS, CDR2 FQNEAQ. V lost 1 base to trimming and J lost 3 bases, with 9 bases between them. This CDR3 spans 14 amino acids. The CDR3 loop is CASSLDREDYGYTF. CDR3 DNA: TGTGCCAGCAGCTTAGATAGGGAGGACTATGGCTACACCTTC.

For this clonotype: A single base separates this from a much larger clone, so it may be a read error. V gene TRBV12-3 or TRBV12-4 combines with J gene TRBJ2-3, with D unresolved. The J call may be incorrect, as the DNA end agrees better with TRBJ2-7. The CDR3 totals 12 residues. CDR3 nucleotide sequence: TGTGCCAGCAGCCAAAGCTTCAATGAGCAGTACTTC. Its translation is CASSQSFNEQYF.

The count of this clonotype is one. The CDR3 DNA reads TGTGCCAGCAGCACCCTTGACAGCACATACTTCTATGGCTACACCTTC. Amino acid sequence: CASSTLDSTYFYGYTF. This chain connects TRBV28 to TRBJ1-2, with D perhaps TRBD1 (5 bases). V was cut by 6 bases and J by 4 bases, with 21 bases left in between. Per germline, CDR1 MDHEN and CDR2 SYDVKM. This CDR3 contains 16 residues.